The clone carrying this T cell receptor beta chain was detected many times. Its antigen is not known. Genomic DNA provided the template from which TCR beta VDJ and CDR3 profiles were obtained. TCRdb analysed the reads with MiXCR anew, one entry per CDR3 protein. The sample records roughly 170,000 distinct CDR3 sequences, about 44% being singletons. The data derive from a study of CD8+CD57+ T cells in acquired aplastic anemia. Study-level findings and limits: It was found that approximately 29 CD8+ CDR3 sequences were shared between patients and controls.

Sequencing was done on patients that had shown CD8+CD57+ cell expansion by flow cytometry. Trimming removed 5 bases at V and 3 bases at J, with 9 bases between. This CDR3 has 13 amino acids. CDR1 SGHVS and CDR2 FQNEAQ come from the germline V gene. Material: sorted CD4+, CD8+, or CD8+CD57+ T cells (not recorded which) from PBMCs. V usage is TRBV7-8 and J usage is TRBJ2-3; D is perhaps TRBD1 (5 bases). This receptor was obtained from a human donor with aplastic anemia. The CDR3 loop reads CASSIQVTDTQYF. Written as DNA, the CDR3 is TGTGCCAGCAGCATACAGGTGACAGATACGCAGTATTTT. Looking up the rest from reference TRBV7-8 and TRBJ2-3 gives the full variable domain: GAGVSQSPRYKVAKRGQDVALRCDPISGHVSLFWYQQALGQGPEFLTYFQNEAQLDKSGLPSDRFFAERPEGSVSTLKIQRTQQEDSAVYLCASSIQVTDTQYFGPGTRLTVL.